This entry describes one TCR beta chain. Its antigen is currently not known. Within one base of it there is no much larger clone, and no base qualities were kept. Spanning cysteine to phenylalanine, the CDR3 consists of 16 amino acids. Only the CDR3 DNA is retained, 48 bases long and in frame from the first base. At the junction V is shortened by 3 bases and J by 2 bases; bases outside the gene matches: 5. CDR1 SGDLS and CDR2 YYNGEE were looked up in the germline V gene. The sample comes from a study of T cell responses to AZD1222 COVID-19 vaccine (dated by TCRdb to the early 2020s). Concerning the study at large: AZD1222 recipients with second doses at about 4 weeks or about 12 weeks were pooled, because spike-specific TCR depth and breadth did not differ between schedules. A total of about 230 trial participants underwent TCR sequencing, of whom 200 to 220 received two doses of AZD1222 and roughly 25 received two doses of the MenACWY control vaccine. Trial participants were enrolled by age into subgroups of 18-55, 56-69 and 70-plus years, and around 150, 29 and 61 TCR-sequenced participants, respectively, were included in these subgroups.

Read against the paper, the sample's time point label means: baseline before first vaccination. Vaccinee samples were obtained from the UK trials COV001 and COV002, which included a single-blind randomized controlled phase 2/3 trial of AZD1222 (ChAdOx1 nCoV-19) in healthy adults. For TCRbeta chain sequencing, PBMC samples were collected from trial participants at day 0 and at day 28 after the second dose. General findings and caveats noted by the study authors: The whole spike protein was spanned by vaccine-associated CD4 TCRs, and dominant responses were seen in regions 160-218 and 743-854. In the small 56-69-year group, the increase in depth fell short of significance, most likely because of low power. Participants were mostly white British and included more females than males, and it was suggested by the authors that clonal diversity may have been underestimated. No day 14 peak-response samples were available, so repertoires were characterized only after the peak T cell response. Reportedly, close to half of the unique spike-specific TCRs recognized epitopes lying outside the regions that are mutated in the B.1.351 and B.1.1.7 variants. After two AZD1222 doses, spike-specific TCR breadth and depth were significantly higher than at day 0 and than in MenACWY recipients. Conclusions about previously exposed vaccinees were limited because only six AZD1222 recipients were SARS-CoV-2 seropositive at baseline.

The CDR3 regions of human TCRbeta chains were analyzed by immunosequencing. Per the original workflow: TCRs in the repertoires were matched against a reference library of SARS-CoV-2-specific TCRs that had been generated with the MIRA antigen-specificity platform. Breadth was defined as the fraction of unique TCRs that were SARS-CoV-2-associated, and depth was defined as the fraction of total T cells that were SARS-CoV-2-associated. Using the MIRA data, each spike-specific TCR was assigned both to the spike region to which the TCR was reactive and to a CD4 or CD8 class. Log10-transformed breadth and depth values were compared by one-way ANOVA with Sidak's multiple comparisons tests. Held by TCRdb, this immuneACCESS table contains in-frame sequences only and omits some clones. Under half of the omission traces to an unresolved V gene where checked; the cause of the rest is unknown. The D gene and trimming were derived from the DNA, and the V and J assignments and clone size from that table. Present in this sample are 100,000 to 150,000 clones, roughly 86% of which were seen just once. The ten largest account for 8.5% to 12% of the sample.

This receptor chain uses TRBV9 and TRBJ2-6; 7 middle bases align to TRBD1. Sequenced material: peripheral blood, taken on day 0 of AZD1222 vaccination. The sequence was collected from an adult in good health. CDR3 protein: CASSALTGAGANVLTF. The nucleotides read TGTGCCAGCAGCGCCTTAACAGGGGCTGGGGCCAACGTCCTGACTTTC.